These 11 T cell receptor beta chains were all obtained from the same sample, sequenced in a study of T cell responses to AZD1222 COVID-19 vaccine. Produced via immunoSEQ multiplex PCR; TCRdb's table is partial and in-frame only. This sample carries 150,000 or so clones, with 2.2% going to the ten biggest clones. Sequencing input: peripheral blood. The receptors were gathered from an adult in good health.

The V gene is TRBV30, the J gene TRBJ2-2, with D possibly TRBD1 on 6 matching bases. CDR3 size: 17 residues. V gave up 2 bases and J gave up 0 bases, with 16 bases separating them. Germline V CDR1 and CDR2: GTSNPN, SVGIG (reference sequence). CDR3 DNA: TGTGCCTGGAGTCCAATGACAGGCCAAACGAACACCGGGGAGCTGTTTTTT. Its translation: CAWSPMTGQTNTGELFF.

This chain joins TRBV20-1 and TRBJ1-3; D remains ambiguous. Looked up from germline, CDR1 is DFQATT and CDR2 is SNEGSKA (reference sequence). The CDR3 extends over 15 amino acids. V gave up 3 bases and J gave up 1 base, with 13 bases separating them. The CDR3 is CSASNMRPSGNTIYF. CDR3 in DNA: TGCAGTGCTAGTAATATGCGCCCATCTGGAAACACCATATATTTT.

The V gene is TRBV19, the J gene TRBJ1-1; TRBD1 is a possible D gene (6 bases). Germline CDR1 reads LNHDA; CDR2 reads SQIVND (reference sequence). V was shortened by 3 bases and J by 1 base, with 15 bases between the two germline ends. CDR3 size: 16 residues. For the CDR3, the DNA is TGTGCCAGTAGTATGACCAGAGGGGGACCGAACACTGAAGCTTTCTTT. Translating gives CASSMTRGGPNTEAFF.

The chain employs TRBV19 and TRBJ1-2, with 9 bases that match TRBD1. Looked up from germline, CDR1 is LNHDA and CDR2 is SQIVND (reference sequence). V gave up 8 bases and J gave up 6 bases; unmatched junction bases: 10. The CDR3 runs 14 residues. CDR3 region: CASRRPGQGDGYTF. The CDR3 coding sequence is TGTGCCAGTCGGCGCCCGGGACAGGGAGATGGCTACACCTTC.

This CDR3 reads CASSLDQGSDTGELFF. The CDR3 nucleotides read TGTGCCAGCAGCTTAGATCAGGGGTCTGACACCGGGGAGCTGTTTTTT. The chain links TRBV11-2 to TRBJ2-2, with D possibly TRBD1 on 6 matching bases. Per the germline V gene, CDR1 is SGHAT and CDR2 is FQNNGV. Between the trimmed V and J ends, which lost 0 bases and 3 bases, there was a span of 11 bases. The CDR3 is 16 amino acids.

The chain recombines TRBV11-2 with TRBJ1-1; the D gene is possibly TRBD1 (5 bases). The CDR3 spans 16 residues. The germline V gene encodes CDR1 SGHAT and CDR2 FQNNGV. The germline V and J ends were trimmed by 2 bases and 4 bases, with 17 bases remaining between them. CDR3 bases: TGTGCCAGCAGCTTACCCCCGTGGCAGGGTGGCACTGAAGCTTTCTTT. Translation: CASSLPPWQGGTEAFF.

This chain links TRBV10-3 with TRBJ1-1; D is unclear. The ends were cut back, 4 bases at V and 1 base at J, with 22 bases in the middle. The CDR3 has 18 residues. Germline values: CDR1 ENHRY, CDR2 SYGVKD. CDR3 amino acids: CAISASLALGSTNTEAFF. CDR3 DNA sequence: TGTGCCATCAGTGCTTCTTTGGCCCTGGGCAGTACGAACACTGAAGCTTTCTTT.

The CDR3 DNA reads TGTGCCAGCAGCTTGGTGGGGCCGGGGGGATCGGGTGACTATGGCTACACCTTC. It specifies CASSLVGPGGSGDYGYTF. The V gene is TRBV5-4, the J gene TRBJ1-2; D perhaps matches TRBD1 (5 bases). V lost 0 bases to trimming and J lost 3 bases, with 21 bases between them. Germline CDR1 is SGHNT and CDR2 is YYREEE (reference sequence). This CDR3 spans 18 amino acids.

V usage is TRBV13 and J usage is TRBJ1-1; D perhaps matches TRBD1 (5 bases). Deletions cut 3 bases from V and 0 bases from J, with 8 bases between. CDR1 PRHDT and CDR2 FYEKMQ come from the germline V gene (reference sequence). This CDR3 is built from 14 residues. This CDR3 is CASSFTGMNTEAFF. CDR3 DNA: TGTGCCAGCAGCTTTACAGGTATGAACACTGAAGCTTTCTTT. Filled out from reference TRBV13 and TRBJ1-1, the complete variable domain reads AAGVIQSPRHLIKEKRETATLKCYPIPRHDTVYWYQQGPGQDPQFLISFYEKMQSDKGSIPDRFSAQQFSDYHSELNMSSLELGDSALYFCASSFTGMNTEAFFGQGTRLTVV.

This CDR3 is CASSPRQGNYGYTF. Here the CDR3 DNA reads TGTGCCAGCAGCCCCAGACAGGGCAACTATGGCTACACCTTC. This chain links TRBV9 with TRBJ1-2; 7 nucleotides agree with TRBD1. CDR1 is SGDLS and CDR2 is YYNGEE in the germline V gene. With V trimmed by 4 bases and J by 2 bases, 5 bases remained unmatched. The CDR3 has 14 residues. The complete variable domain, with remaining parts taken from reference TRBV9 and TRBJ1-2, reads DSGVTQTPKHLITATGQRVTLRCSPRSGDLSVYWYQQSLDQGLQFLIQYYNGEERAKGNILERFSAQQFPDLHSELNLSSLELGDSALYFCASSPRQGNYGYTFGSGTRLTVV.

The rearrangement joins TRBV3-1 (or the pseudogene TRBV3-2) to TRBJ2-7, with D maybe TRBD2 (6 bases). Looked up from germline, CDR1 is LGHDT and CDR2 is YNNKEL (reference sequence). There are 15 residues in the CDR3. Trimming shortened V by 3 bases and J by 1 base, and 13 bases separated the two germline ends. The CDR3 coding sequence is TGTGCCAGCAGCCACCGGCCCAGCGGGTCCTACGAGCAGTACTTC. It yields the protein CASSHRPSGSYEQYF.